This is a list of T cell receptor beta chains from one sample in a study of blood T cell repertoires in COVID-19. Libraries were prepared by immunoSEQ multiplex PCR; TCRdb keeps only in-frame clonotypes and omits some of them. The sample holds 55,000 to 80,000 clones, more than 75% seen once. Sequencing was done on a sample of peripheral blood. Every receptor here comes from a human donor in a cohort sampled during active COVID-19. Each CDR3 is given with its conserved first and last residue. The order of the fields is D gene, J gene, V gene, clone size, CDR3 protein, CDR3 DNA. D genes are given only for firm matches. Clone size appears in some rows only: once, few, many, or a class for an expanded clone.

NA	TRBJ1-2	TRBV5-4	NA	CASSLGIAGYGYTF	TGTGCCAGCAGCTTGGGAATCGCGGGGTATGGCTACACCTTC
TRBD1	TRBJ2-7	TRBV30	few	CAWSTRTGAYEQYF	TGTGCCTGGAGTACCCGGACAGGGGCCTACGAGCAGTACTTC
TRBD1	TRBJ1-5	TRBV12-3/TRBV12-4	NA	CASRRGQGRPQHF	TGTGCCAGCAGGAGAGGACAGGGTCGGCCCCAGCATTTT
NA	TRBJ1-6	TRBV5-1	NA	CASGGEPNSPLHF	TGCGCCAGCGGCGGAGAACCCAACTCACCCCTCCACTTT
NA	TRBJ1-2	TRBV2	NA	CASDLRGARGYTF	TGTGCCAGCGACCTTCGGGGGGCGCGTGGCTACACCTTC
TRBD1	TRBJ1-1	TRBV7-3	NA	CASSLTAGQGSTAFF	TGTGCCAGCAGCTTAACCGCGGGACAGGGGTCCACGGCTTTCTTT
NA	TRBJ2-3	TRBV6-5	once	CASRRAGTDTQYF	TGTGCCAGCAGGAGGGCAGGAACAGATACGCAGTATTTT
NA	TRBJ1-2	TRBV4-3	few	CASSQRQEANYGYTF	TGCGCCAGCAGCCAACGACAGGAAGCTAACTATGGCTACACCTTC
TRBD2	TRBJ2-1	TRBV9	NA	CASSVTSGGGEQFF	TGTGCCAGCAGCGTTACTAGCGGGGGAGGTGAGCAGTTCTTC
NA	TRBJ2-3	TRBV5-4	NA	CASSRATDTQYF	TGTGCCAGCAGCCGAGCCACAGATACGCAGTATTTT
NA	TRBJ1-5	TRBV6-1	NA	CASSEVQYQPQHF	TGTGCCAGCAGTGAAGTCCAATATCAGCCCCAGCATTTT
NA	TRBJ1-2	TRBV5-1	NA	CASSLSLANYGYTF	TGCGCCAGCAGCTTGAGTTTAGCTAACTATGGCTACACCTTC
NA	TRBJ2-5	TRBV9	once	CASSAGQETQYF	TGTGCCAGTTCCGCAGGCCAAGAGACCCAGTACTTC
NA	TRBJ1-5	TRBV28	NA	CASSSVTGLRNQPQHF	TGTGCCAGCAGTTCAGTGACAGGACTCAGGAATCAGCCCCAGCATTTT
TRBD1	TRBJ1-2	TRBV27	once	CASSLGTGGYGYTF	TGTGCCAGCAGTCTCGGGACAGGGGGTTATGGCTACACCTTC
TRBD2	TRBJ2-1	TRBV28	once	CASSRQRGGLSEQFF	TGTGCCAGCAGTCGACAGCGGGGGGGCCTTAGTGAGCAGTTCTTC
NA	TRBJ1-5	TRBV19	few	CASENRQRNVNQPQHF	TGTGCCAGTGAGAATAGACAGCGAAATGTAAATCAGCCCCAGCATTTT
NA	TRBJ2-7	TRBV2	NA	CASKWSSYEQYF	TGTGCCAGCAAATGGAGCTCCTACGAGCAGTACTTC
NA	TRBJ2-7	TRBV3-1/TRBV3-2	NA	CASSQEPGLISYEQYF	TGTGCCAGCAGCCAAGAGCCGGGACTGATCTCCTACGAGCAGTACTTC
NA	TRBJ2-7	TRBV28	NA	CASSLSRVGTYEQYF	TGTGCCAGCAGTTTATCGAGGGTCGGGACTTACGAGCAGTACTTC
TRBD2	TRBJ2-7	TRBV2	many	CASRFSGGGEQYF	TGTGCCAGCAGGTTTAGCGGGGGAGGTGAGCAGTACTTC
NA	TRBJ1-2	TRBV2	NA	CGSNKSGTGNGYTF	TGTGGCAGCAACAAATCGGGAACGGGGAATGGCTACACCTTC
NA	TRBJ2-5	TRBV28	NA	CASSPGRMETQYF	TGTGCCAGCAGTCCGGGTCGCATGGAGACCCAGTACTTC
NA	TRBJ2-7	TRBV11-3	NA	CASSAGGSSYEQYF	TGTGCCAGCAGCGCTGGTGGGAGCTCCTACGAGCAGTACTTC
TRBD1	TRBJ1-2	TRBV14	NA	CASSQRTGSYGYTF	TGTGCCAGCAGCCAAAGGACAGGGAGCTATGGCTACACCTTC
NA	TRBJ1-5	TRBV30	few	CAWSRDTNQPQHF	TGTGCCTGGAGTCGCGACACTAATCAGCCCCAGCATTTT
TRBD1	TRBJ2-2	TRBV7-9	NA	CASSFSDRGTGELFF	TGTGCCAGCAGCTTCTCCGACAGGGGCACCGGGGAGCTGTTTTTT
NA	TRBJ1-1	TRBV27	NA	CASYPGHRSAEAFF	TGTGCCAGCTACCCGGGACATAGATCCGCTGAAGCTTTCTTT
NA	TRBJ2-3	TRBV5-1	NA	CASSLDTPGFSTDTQYF	TGCGCCAGCAGCCTGGACACCCCGGGGTTTAGCACAGATACGCAGTATTTT
TRBD2	TRBJ2-1	TRBV19	NA	CASSILTSGGAGEQFF	TGTGCCAGTAGTATTTTGACTAGCGGGGGGGCCGGCGAGCAGTTCTTC
NA	TRBJ1-3	TRBV6-5	once	CASSYPGHSGNTIYF	TGTGCCAGCAGTTACCCGGGACACTCTGGAAACACCATATATTTT
TRBD1	TRBJ1-1	TRBV6-5	few	CASSFSQGANTEAFF	TGTGCCAGCAGCTTTTCTCAGGGGGCGAACACTGAAGCTTTCTTT
TRBD2	TRBJ2-1	TRBV18	NA	CASSPRLAGGPGNEQFF	TGTGCCAGCTCTCCCCGGTTAGCGGGGGGGCCGGGGAATGAGCAGTTCTTC
TRBD1	TRBJ1-1	TRBV7-9	once	CASTGTGYTEAFF	TGTGCCAGCACCGGGACAGGGTACACTGAAGCTTTCTTT
NA	TRBJ1-3	TRBV2	NA	CASRPIGNTIYF	TGTGCCAGCAGGCCTATTGGAAACACCATATATTTT
NA	TRBJ2-2	TRBV5-6	NA	CASSLYQVPSNTGELFF	TGTGCCAGCAGCCTCTACCAGGTTCCATCGAACACCGGGGAGCTGTTTTTT
NA	TRBJ1-1	TRBV10-3	NA	CAIRGEGPTTEAFF	TGTGCCATCAGGGGGGAGGGACCGACCACTGAAGCTTTCTTT
NA	TRBJ1-2	TRBV2	many	CASSGTQGGYGYTF	TGTGCCAGCAGTGGAACCCAGGGTGGGTATGGCTACACCTTC
TRBD1	TRBJ1-4	TRBV27	NA	CASRTGINEKLFF	TGTGCCAGCAGGACAGGGATCAATGAAAAACTGTTTTTT
TRBD1	TRBJ2-1	TRBV5-1	NA	CASSADRREQFF	TGCGCCAGCAGCGCGGACAGGCGTGAGCAGTTCTTC
TRBD1	TRBJ1-6	TRBV19	NA	CASSQTGQGRRFFNSPLHF	TGTGCCAGTAGTCAGACGGGACAGGGGAGAAGATTCTTTAATTCACCCCTCCACTTT
NA	TRBJ2-7	TRBV19	few	CASSRGGPYEQYF	TGTGCCAGTAGTAGGGGGGGCCCCTACGAGCAGTACTTC
NA	TRBJ1-2	TRBV4-3	NA	CASSQDPRNYGYTF	TGCGCCAGCAGCCAAGATCCCCGTAACTATGGCTACACCTTC
NA	TRBJ2-3	TRBV30	few	CAWSVQVAQYF	TGTGCCTGGAGTGTTCAGGTTGCGCAGTATTTT
NA	TRBJ2-3	TRBV14	NA	CASSQDSRGHTDTQYF	TGTGCCAGCAGCCAAGACTCGCGGGGCCACACAGATACGCAGTATTTT
NA	TRBJ2-5	TRBV21-1	NA	CASSKTGTGGFLGEETQYF	TGTGCCAGCAGCAAAACCGGGACAGGGGGCTTTCTAGGGGAGGAGACCCAGTACTTC
NA	TRBJ1-4	TRBV7-8	NA	CASSRTVGEKLFF	TGTGCCAGCAGTAGGACAGTTGGGGAAAAACTGTTTTTT
TRBD2	TRBJ2-2	TRBV4-3	NA	CASSQNERGGSGELFF	TGCGCCAGCAGCCAGAATGAGCGGGGGGGCTCCGGGGAGCTGTTTTTT
TRBD2	TRBJ2-2	TRBV5-4	few	CASSLNGRGGHAGELFF	TGTGCCAGCAGCTTGAATGGTCGGGGGGGCCACGCCGGGGAGCTGTTTTTT
TRBD2	TRBJ2-3	TRBV4-2	NA	CASSPSFPHRGRTSGGLSTDTQYF	TGTGCCAGCAGCCCCTCTTTCCCCCACAGGGGGAGGACTAGCGGGGGGTTGAGCACAGATACGCAGTATTTT
NA	TRBJ1-6	TRBV3-1/TRBV3-2	NA	CASSPDINSPLHF	TGTGCCAGCAGCCCGGACATTAATTCACCCCTCCACTTT
NA	TRBJ1-2	TRBV5-5	NA	CASNRDNTNYGYTF	TGTGCCAGCAACCGGGACAACACTAACTATGGCTACACCTTC